These 20 T cell receptor beta chains were sequenced from one sample in a study of resident and recirculating memory T cells in vitiligo. Measured with immunoSEQ multiplex PCR; TCRdb has only the in-frame clones, and not every one. The repertoire holds 60,000 to 80,000 clones, with roughly nine tenths as singletons. The material sequenced was blood. These receptor sequences come from a male donor with vitiligo.

This clone was picked up a small number of times. The gene calls are TRBV2 and TRBJ1-1; 9 nucleotides align to TRBD1. The CDR3 has 12 residues. V shed 5 bases and J 8 bases; nucleotides not matched to a gene: 3. Germline V gene data show CDR1 as SNHLY and CDR2 as FYNNEI. The CDR3 DNA sequence: TGTGCCAGCAGTAAGGACAGGGGAGAAGCTTTCTTT. Encoded protein: CASSKDRGEAFF.

The CDR3 nucleotides read TGCAGCGTTGCAGGGGGCGGAAATCAGCCCCAGCATTTT. As protein: CSVAGGGNQPQHF. The gene calls are TRBV29-1 and TRBJ1-5; 8 bases fit TRBD1. This CDR3 has 13 residues. V lost 4 bases and J lost 4; bases outside the gene matches: 3. The germline V gene encodes CDR1 SQVTM and CDR2 ANQGSEA.

This chain connects TRBV2 to TRBJ2-5, with TRBD1 as a possible D gene (5 bases). This CDR3 contains 13 residues. The germline V gene has CDR1 SNHLY and CDR2 FYNNEI. Trimming took off 10 bases at V and 0 bases at J, with 12 bases between the two ends. The CDR3 DNA reads as TGTGCCACCAAAACAGGCAACCAAGAGACCCAGTACTTC. This sequence encodes CATKTGNQETQYF.

The chain uses TRBV2 and TRBJ1-6; the match to TRBD1 covers 7 bases. This CDR3 is built from 17 residues. The ends lost 4 bases at V and 6 bases at J; junction bases unmatched: 12. In germline, CDR1 is SNHLY, CDR2 FYNNEI. This CDR3 reads CASSGGPGGEPNSPLHF. The CDR3, as DNA: TGTGCCAGCAGTGGCGGTCCAGGGGGTGAACCTAATTCACCCCTCCACTTT. The full variable domain, rest sourced from reference TRBV2 and TRBJ1-6, is EPEVTQTPSHQVTQMGQEVILRCVPISNHLYFYWYRQILGQKVEFLVSFYNNEISEKSEIFDDQFSVERPDGSNFTLKIRSTKLEDSAMYFCASSGGPGGEPNSPLHFGNGTRLTVT.

The V call is TRBV7-3, the J call TRBJ2-5, with D unresolved. The germline V gene encodes CDR1 SGHTA and CDR2 FQGTGA. V lost 0 bases to trimming and J lost 3 bases, with 5 bases between them. There are 13 residues in the CDR3. CDR3 DNA: TGTGCCAGCAGCTTAACACGGGAAGAGACCCAGTACTTC. Its protein product is CASSLTREETQYF.

This clone showed up just a few times. The DNA of the CDR3 is TGTGCCAGCAGTGACTCGACAGGGGGCGCAGATACGCAGTATTTT. Its protein is CASSDSTGGADTQYF. The rearrangement uses TRBV6-4 and TRBJ2-3; TRBD1 aligns across 10 bases. The V gene end was trimmed by 0 bases and the J gene end by 4 bases; junction bases not matched to a gene: 1. The CDR3 covers 15 residues. CDR1 MRHNA and CDR2 SNTAGT come from the germline V gene.

CDR3 loop: CASSMGGGTEAFF. DNA for the CDR3: TGTGCCAGCAGCATGGGGGGGGGAACTGAAGCTTTCTTT. The chain uses TRBV5-6 and TRBJ1-1; possibly TRBD1 for D (5 bases). The V gene's germline CDR1 is SGHDT and CDR2 YYEEEE. There are 13 residues in the CDR3. The ends were cut back, 4 bases at V and 5 bases at J, with 12 bases in the middle.

This rearrangement joins TRBV7-2 to TRBJ2-1; D perhaps matches TRBD2 (6 bases). Trimming pared 0 bases from V and 12 bases from J, leaving 12 bases between. From germline, CDR1 is SGHTA and CDR2 FQGNSA. The CDR3 runs to 13 residues. This CDR3 is CASSLAFVGGQFF. The CDR3 nucleotides are TGTGCCAGCAGCTTAGCCTTCGTGGGAGGGCAGTTCTTC.

V is TRBV4-3 and J is TRBJ2-3; TRBD2 agrees at 13 bases. V lost 2 bases, J lost 8 bases, and 10 bases stayed unmatched. The CDR3 is 17 amino acids. CDR1 and CDR2 (germline): LGHNA, YSLEER. The CDR3 loop reads CASSQRLAGGPESTQYF. The CDR3 DNA follows: TGCGCCAGCAGCCAAAGACTAGCGGGGGGCCCCGAGAGTACGCAGTATTTT.

V usage is TRBV5-6 and J usage is TRBJ2-3, with D possibly matching TRBD2 (6 bases). The CDR3 spans 18 residues. In germline, CDR1 is SGHDT, CDR2 YYEEEE. V was cut by 4 bases and J by 0 bases, with 21 bases left in between. The CDR3 loop is CASSPAWGGTTSTDTQYF. CDR3 coding DNA: TGTGCCAGCAGCCCCGCCTGGGGCGGGACCACTAGCACAGATACGCAGTATTTT.

With respect to this clone: One junction end does not reproduce the germline sequence, and a read error may be involved. J is TRBJ2-1 and V is TRBV7-9; D is undetermined. Per germline, CDR1 SEHNR and CDR2 FQNEAQ (reference sequence). The CDR3 is made up of 11 amino acids. The CDR3 spells CASSRNKEQFF. As DNA, the CDR3 is TGTGCCAGCAGCCGTAACAAGGAGCAGTTCTTC. Combining the CDR3 with reference TRBV7-9 and TRBJ2-1 gives the whole variable domain DTGVSQNPRHKITKRGQNVTFRCDPISEHNRLYWYRQTLGQGPEFLTYFQNEAQLEKSRLLSDRFSAERPKGSFSTLEIQRTEQGDSAMYLCASSRNKEQFFGPGTRLTVL.

The chain joins TRBV2 to TRBJ1-2, with 7 nucleotides matching TRBD1. The CDR3 has 14 amino acids. V was clipped by 4 bases and J by 2 bases; unmatched bases: 4. Germline loops: CDR1 SNHLY, CDR2 FYNNEI. The CDR3 nucleotides read TGTGCCAGCAGTGGTGGGACAGTCAACTATGGCTACACCTTC. It translates to CASSGGTVNYGYTF.

J is TRBJ2-5 and V is TRBV21-1; no check of the table's D call, TRBD1, against the DNA was made. TRBV21-1 corresponds to a pseudogene. The CDR3 spans 15 residues. The CDR3 coding sequence is TGTGCCAGCACCCCTAGGGGGACAGGGAAAGAGACCCAGTACTTC. Translated, it gives CASTPRGTGKETQYF.

This chain joins TRBV5-4 and TRBJ1-1; 9 bases are a match to TRBD1. Germline-derived CDR1 and CDR2 are SGHNT and YYREEE (reference sequence). Trimming removed 4 bases from V and 5 bases from J; junction bases left unmatched: 12. The CDR3 contains 16 residues. CDR3 DNA: TGTGCCAGCAGCAACCGCGCACAGGGGGCGGGTACTGAAGCTTTCTTT. The encoded protein is CASSNRAQGAGTEAFF.

This chain connects TRBV7-3 to TRBJ2-3, with TRBD2 matching 9 bases. Germline assignment: CDR1 SGHTA and CDR2 FQGTGA. The CDR3 length is 15 residues. Germline trimming cut 4 bases from V and 1 base from J; bases unmatched to any gene: 3. CDR3 bases: TGTGCCAGCAGCTCGACTAGCGGCCGCACAGATACGCAGTATTTT. Translation: CASSSTSGRTDTQYF.

The V gene is TRBV28, the J gene TRBJ1-2; 7 nucleotides align to TRBD1. The V and J ends lost 10 bases and 2 bases, in that order; junction bases with no gene match: 7. Per germline, CDR1 MDHEN and CDR2 SYDVKM. The CDR3 is 13 amino acids. CDR3 protein: CATAARGNYGYTF. CDR3 coding DNA: TGTGCCACCGCGGCCAGGGGGAACTATGGCTACACCTTC.

The V and J genes are TRBV7-3 and TRBJ2-3; TRBD2 matches at 11 bases. CDR1 is SGHTA, CDR2 FQGTGA, per germline. J lost 2 bases, V lost 1 base, and 5 bases had no gene match. This CDR3 has 17 amino acids. The CDR3 DNA follows: TGTGCCAGCAGCTTAAGGGTAGCGGGGGGGCCCACAGATACGCAGTATTTT. As protein: CASSLRVAGGPTDTQYF.

Points on this clone: At one end, the junction sequence differs from germline, possibly due to a read error. Other DNA sequences in the same sample also yield this CDR3. V is TRBV18 and J is TRBJ1-2, with TRBD1 as a possible D gene (6 bases). CDR1 and CDR2 (germline): KGHSH, LQKENI. The CDR3 runs to 14 residues. The CDR3 coding sequence is TGCGCCAGCTCACCACCGTCAGGGGACCGGGGCTACACCTTC. Translated, it gives CASSPPSGDRGYTF.

This clone was seen more than once but under ten times. The V call is TRBV4-1, the J call TRBJ1-3; 8 bases are shared with TRBD1. The CDR3 is 15 amino acids. J lost 2 bases, V lost 3 bases, and 3 bases had no gene match. CDR1 is MGHRA, CDR2 YSYEKL, per germline. CDR3 bases: TGCGCCAGCAGCCAGTCCAGGGGGCCTGGAAACACCATATATTTT. As protein: CASSQSRGPGNTIYF.

The rearrangement links TRBV11-3 to TRBJ2-1, with 9 bases lining up with TRBD2. Germline values: CDR1 SGHNT, CDR2 YENEEA. The CDR3 is 17 amino acids. Trimming cost V 5 bases and J 0 bases; bases outside gene matches: 8. The DNA for the CDR3 is TGTGCCAGCAGCGTAAGGGGACTAGCATTCTCCTACAATGAGCAGTTCTTC. Translation: CASSVRGLAFSYNEQFF.